This T cell receptor (beta chain) was captured in a study of blood T cell repertoires in COVID-19. Trimming removed 3 bases at V and 2 bases at J, with 2 bases between. Germline CDR1 reads LNHDA; CDR2 reads SQIVND (reference sequence). The CDR3 extends over 12 amino acids. The protocol was immunoSEQ multiplex PCR, while the TCRdb copy is restricted to in-frame clones and leaves out a portion. The sample yields some 290,000 clones, 70% to 90% seen once. The chain is built from TRBV19 and TRBJ2-4; unclear D gene. This receptor was taken from a man aged 55 to 70 who had recovered from COVID-19. Input material: peripheral blood. CDR3 DNA sequence: TGTGCCAGTAGTATCACCAAAAACATTCAGTACTTC. As protein: CASSITKNIQYF.